One and the same sample provided the 5 T cell receptor beta chains below, sequenced in a study of CD8 T cells in ankylosing spondylitis. TCRdb reprocessed the 5' RACE reads with MiXCR, giving one entry per CDR3 protein. In the table there are over 600,000 distinct CDR3 sequences, about 20% of which are singletons. Study-wide results and caveats: Characteristic of ankylosing spondylitis blood, it appeared, was a TCR beta motif comprising fewer than 10 highly homologous variants.

These receptors' targets are unknown. Specimen: blood, either unsorted or a sorted T cell fraction (not recorded which). These receptors all come from a male donor with ankylosing spondylitis.

This chain connects TRBV4-1 to TRBJ2-3; 7 bases align to TRBD2. The CDR3 contains 15 residues. From germline, CDR1 is MGHRA and CDR2 YSYEKL. After removal of 1 base from V and 2 bases from J, the junction contained 3 bases not matched to a gene. The CDR3 coding sequence is TGCGCCAGCAGCCAAGCTAGCGGATACACAGATACGCAGTATTTT. It codes for CASSQASGYTDTQYF.

The V and J genes are TRBV11-2 and TRBJ2-2; TRBD1 is a possible D gene (5 bases). Between the trimmed V and J ends, which lost 6 bases and 7 bases, there was a span of 15 bases. Germline assignment: CDR1 SGHAT and CDR2 FQNNGV. The CDR3 consists of 14 residues. CDR3 in amino acids: CASSGSGKIGELFF. The CDR3 nucleotides are TGTGCCAGCAGTGGATCAGGGAAGATCGGGGAGCTGTTTTTT.

This clonotype has a handful of counts. CDR3 amino acids: CASSLNSQAATSGANVLTF. The CDR3, as DNA: TGTGCCAGCAGCTTAAATTCACAGGCAGCCACATCTGGGGCCAACGTCCTGACTTTC. This chain uses TRBV7-8 with TRBJ2-6; weak D call: TRBD1 (5 bases). The CDR3 contains 19 residues. Trimming cost V 2 bases and J 1 base, with 18 bases left between them. Germline loops: CDR1 SGHVS, CDR2 FQNEAQ.

This clonotype occurred a few times. The chain is built from TRBV29-1 and TRBJ1-3; D gene ambiguous. Germline V gene lookup returns CDR1 SQVTM and CDR2 ANQGSEA. The CDR3 length is 13 residues. The ends were cut back, 4 bases at V and 4 bases at J, with 11 bases in the middle. CDR3 amino acids: CSVVMGFGNTIYF. CDR3 coding DNA: TGCAGCGTTGTGATGGGGTTCGGAAACACCATATATTTT.

The chain carries TRBV7-9 and TRBJ1-4, with 9 bases identical to TRBD1. The trim removed 5 bases at V and 4 bases at J, leaving 5 bases unmatched. This CDR3 has 15 amino acids. Germline V gives CDR1 SEHNR, CDR2 FQNEAQ (reference sequence). The CDR3 is CASSTATGGNEKLFF. CDR3 DNA: TGTGCCAGCAGCACTGCGACAGGGGGTAATGAAAAACTGTTTTTT.